One sample yielded the 22 T cell receptor beta chains listed below, sequenced in a study of blood T cell repertoires in COVID-19. The repertoire was sequenced with immunoSEQ multiplex PCR; TCRdb's copy has only in-frame clones and lacks some. The table includes fewer than 300,000 clones, around 89% detected once. Sequenced material: peripheral blood. The receptors here all came from a man in his fifties or sixties who had recovered from COVID-19.

The chain couples TRBV10-3 to TRBJ2-7; possible D gene TRBD2, 6 bases. Trimming removed 2 bases from V and 1 base from J, with 9 bases in between. The CDR3 covers 14 residues. CDR1 and CDR2 from the germline V gene are ENHRY and SYGVKD. CDR3 DNA: TGTGCCATCAGTGAGAGCGGGCCTTCCTACGAGCAGTACTTC. Translating gives CAISESGPSYEQYF.

This rearrangement joins TRBV10-3 to TRBJ2-5, with 11 positions matching TRBD1. The CDR3 spans 15 residues. Germline V gives CDR1 ENHRY, CDR2 SYGVKD. The V and J ends lost 5 bases and 4 bases, in that order; junction bases with no gene match: 6. CDR3 sequence (DNA): TGTGCCATCAGTTCGGGACAGGGGGTCCGAGAGACCCAGTACTTC. Translated, it gives CAISSGQGVRETQYF.

The rearrangement links TRBV5-1 to TRBJ2-3; weak D call: TRBD1 (6 bases). CDR3 size: 14 residues. Germline V gene lookup returns CDR1 SGHRS and CDR2 YFSETQ. V dropped 7 bases and J dropped 0 bases, with 12 bases sitting between them. The CDR3 loop reads CASRQEPSTDTQYF. CDR3 in DNA: TGCGCCAGCCGACAGGAGCCTAGCACAGATACGCAGTATTTT.

This sequence joins TRBV30 and TRBJ2-7; no definite D call. The CDR3 extends over 11 amino acids. The germline V gene encodes CDR1 GTSNPN and CDR2 SVGIG (reference sequence). V was shortened by 1 base and J by 4 bases, with 5 bases between the two germline ends. CDR3 DNA: TGTGCCTGGAGTGGCACATACGAGCAGTACTTC. It is translated as CAWSGTYEQYF.

The V and J genes are TRBV7-8 and TRBJ2-5; D might be TRBD2 (5 bases). Germline-derived CDR1 and CDR2 are SGHVS and FQNEAQ. Trimming took 5 bases from V and 3 from J, leaving 16 bases between them. The CDR3 is made up of 15 amino acids. The CDR3 loop is CASSPRWTGEETQYF. DNA for the CDR3: TGTGCCAGCAGCCCCCGTTGGACTGGGGAAGAGACCCAGTACTTC.

J is TRBJ2-7 and V is TRBV5-1; 8 bases are shared with TRBD2. V lost 2 bases to trimming and J lost 0 bases; unmatched junction nucleotides: 10. The length of the CDR3 is 17 residues. Germline V gene lookup returns CDR1 SGHRS and CDR2 YFSETQ. The CDR3 nucleotides are TGCGCCAGCAGCTTCGAGGTAGCGGGGCCTAGCTCCTACGAGCAGTACTTC. As protein: CASSFEVAGPSSYEQYF.

The chain links TRBV6-5 to TRBJ2-7; D may be TRBD1 (6 bases). Trimming shortened V by 8 bases and J by 1 base, and 15 bases separated the two germline ends. The V gene's germline CDR1 is MNHEY and CDR2 SVGAGI. There are 14 residues in the CDR3. CDR3 protein: CASPGQGISYEQYF. CDR3 sequence (DNA): TGTGCCAGCCCAGGGCAGGGGATTTCCTACGAGCAGTACTTC.

The chain employs TRBV5-1 and TRBJ1-1; weak D call: TRBD1 (6 bases). V was clipped by 4 bases and J by 3 bases, with 22 bases between them. The CDR3 length is 17 residues. Germline-derived CDR1 and CDR2 are SGHRS and YFSETQ. DNA for the CDR3: TGCGCCAGCAGCCTCCGGGCGGGGGGCATGGTTTACACTGAAGCTTTCTTT. Protein: CASSLRAGGMVYTEAFF.

V and J are TRBV18 and TRBJ1-1, with D uncertain. Trimming cost V 1 base and J 11 bases, with 17 bases left between them. Looked up from germline, CDR1 is KGHSH and CDR2 is LQKENI. The CDR3 contains 14 residues. CDR3 amino acids: CASSPLSWAGRAFF. The CDR3 nucleotides are TGTGCCAGCTCACCACTCTCCTGGGCGGGGAGGGCTTTCTTT.

This clone has just one count. The chain recombines TRBV4-2 with TRBJ2-5, with D maybe TRBD2 (6 bases). CDR1 and CDR2 from the germline V gene are LGHNA and YNFKEQ. V was cut by 8 bases and J by 2 bases, with 9 bases left in between. This CDR3 contains 12 residues. In DNA form, the CDR3 reads TGTGCCAGCGGGACTTTGCAAGAGACCCAGTACTTC. Amino acid sequence: CASGTLQETQYF.

This chain links TRBV19 with TRBJ2-1; no clear D. Germline CDR1 and CDR2: LNHDA and SQIVND (reference sequence). Trimming removed 3 bases from V and 0 bases from J, with 6 bases in between. The CDR3 contains 14 residues. The CDR3 loop is CASSIASSYNEQFF. The CDR3 DNA is TGTGCCAGTAGTATTGCTAGCTCCTACAATGAGCAGTTCTTC.

This chain connects TRBV6-4 to TRBJ1-5, with 8 bases that match TRBD1. CDR1 is MRHNA and CDR2 is SNTAGT in the germline V gene. Trimming removed 4 bases from V and 3 bases from J; junction bases left unmatched: 8. The CDR3 covers 16 residues. CDR3 residues: CASSVMGQAFNQPQHF. As DNA, the CDR3 is TGTGCCAGCAGTGTAATGGGACAGGCCTTCAATCAGCCCCAGCATTTT.

The rearrangement joins TRBV5-1 to TRBJ1-2; D remains ambiguous. Deletions cut 0 bases from V and 2 bases from J, with 11 bases between. Germline V lookup: CDR1 SGHRS, CDR2 YFSETQ. CDR3 size: 15 residues. CDR3 protein: CASSLELGRNYGYTF. The CDR3 DNA is TGCGCCAGCAGCTTGGAATTGGGCAGGAACTATGGCTACACCTTC.

This clone occurred a few times. The chain joins TRBV6-5 to TRBJ1-1; D is possibly TRBD1 (6 bases). CDR3 size: 15 residues. Germline CDR1 and CDR2: MNHEY and SVGAGI. Trimming stripped 2 bases from V and 1 base from J, with 11 bases between. In DNA form, the CDR3 reads TGTGCCAGCAGTTACCAGGGGATATCGAACACTGAAGCTTTCTTT. This codes for CASSYQGISNTEAFF.

The gene calls are TRBV6-5 and TRBJ1-1, with no clear D. This CDR3 has 15 amino acids. Trimming took off 5 bases at V and 5 bases at J, with 18 bases between the two ends. CDR1 is MNHEY, CDR2 SVGAGI, per germline. In DNA, the CDR3 is TGTGCCAGCAGTCCGACCAAAGGGCGGGGTACTGAAGCTTTCTTT. Encoded protein: CASSPTKGRGTEAFF.

This clone has just a few counts. This chain links TRBV9 with TRBJ1-1; possible D gene TRBD1, 5 bases. Per the germline V gene, CDR1 is SGDLS and CDR2 is YYNGEE. V was shortened by 3 bases and J by 0 bases, with 24 bases between the two germline ends. The CDR3 totals 19 residues. The CDR3 reads CASSASTTLGPNLNTEAFF. As DNA, the CDR3 is TGTGCCAGCAGCGCAAGTACTACCTTGGGGCCGAATTTGAACACTGAAGCTTTCTTT.

The chain joins TRBV10-1 to TRBJ1-1, with D unclear. This CDR3 has 13 amino acids. With 4 bases removed from V and 6 bases from J, the gap between germline ends came to 12 bases. Germline V CDR1 and CDR2: WNHNN, SYGVQD (reference sequence). In DNA form, the CDR3 reads TGCGCCAGCAGTGGGACTCCCAGCGCTGAAGCTTTCTTT. Protein product: CASSGTPSAEAFF.

This rearrangement joins TRBV7-2 to TRBJ1-5, with TRBD1 as a possible D gene (5 bases). V was trimmed by 5 bases and J by 2 bases, leaving 19 bases between them. Germline V lookup: CDR1 SGHTA, CDR2 FQGNSA. The CDR3 runs 17 residues. CDR3 residues: CASSPREGAGGNQPQHF. The CDR3, as DNA: TGTGCCAGCAGCCCTAGGGAAGGGGCGGGAGGCAATCAGCCCCAGCATTTT.

The rearrangement links TRBV6-5 to TRBJ1-2; D remains unclear. CDR1 and CDR2 from the germline V gene are MNHEY and SVGAGI. CDR3 size: 13 residues. V lost 0 bases and J lost 8, with 10 bases in between. Here the CDR3 reads CASSYSVMEGYTF. Here the CDR3 DNA reads TGTGCCAGCAGTTACTCGGTTATGGAGGGCTACACCTTC.

The chain couples TRBV11-2 to TRBJ2-2; D is unclear. This CDR3 comprises 13 residues. V shed 2 bases and J shed 3 bases, with 4 bases lying between them. Germline CDR1 SGHAT, CDR2 FQNNGV. The CDR3 bases are TGTGCCAGCAGCTTAACTGACACCGGGGAGCTGTTTTTT. Translated: CASSLTDTGELFF.

V usage is TRBV5-1 and J usage is TRBJ1-4; D is perhaps TRBD1 (5 bases). Germline assignment: CDR1 SGHRS and CDR2 YFSETQ. Trimming shortened V by 3 bases and J by 4 bases, and 10 bases separated the two germline ends. There are 14 residues in the CDR3. The CDR3 reads CASSSGGVNEKLFF. The CDR3 bases are TGCGCCAGCAGCTCCGGGGGAGTTAATGAAAAACTGTTTTTT. The complete variable domain, with remaining parts taken from reference TRBV5-1 and TRBJ1-4, reads KAGVTQTPRYLIKTRGQQVTLSCSPISGHRSVSWYQQTPGQGLQFLFEYFSETQRNKGNFPGRFSGRQFSNSRSEMNVSTLELGDSALYLCASSSGGVNEKLFFGSGTQLSVL.

The chain carries TRBV19 and TRBJ2-1, with D maybe TRBD2 (5 bases). CDR3 length equals 18 residues. Between the trimmed V and J ends, which lost 0 bases and 5 bases, there was a span of 20 bases. The germline V gene has CDR1 LNHDA and CDR2 SQIVND (reference sequence). This chain's CDR3 is CASSIDREGRAVHNEQFF. In nucleotides, the CDR3 is TGTGCCAGTAGTATAGATCGAGAGGGTAGGGCGGTGCACAATGAGCAGTTCTTC.